This T cell receptor (beta chain) was identified during a study of blood T cell repertoires in COVID-19. Overall study context: PBMCs, B-cell-depleted T cells, or T cells provided the cDNA or gDNA that made up the material.

The protocol was immunoSEQ multiplex PCR, while the TCRdb copy is restricted to in-frame clones and leaves out a portion. The sample has around 140,000 clones; 75% to 90% are singletons. CDR1 is LGHDT and CDR2 is YNNKEL in the germline V gene (reference sequence). The CDR3 is 13 residues long. This clone was seen once. Relative to the germline gene, one junction end is altered; a read error may explain this. The sample consisted of peripheral blood. V usage is TRBV3-1 (or the pseudogene TRBV3-2) and J usage is TRBJ2-1, with TRBD1 matching 10 bases. The TCR sequence derives from a middle-aged man with active COVID-19. The CDR3 region is CASSQDPGTGAVF. In DNA, the CDR3 is TGTGCCAGCAGCCAAGATCCCGGGACAGGGGCAGTCTTC.